The following is a TCR beta chain sequence with its context. MiXCR, applied by TCRdb to the 5' RACE reads, yields one record per CDR3 protein. The table shows fewer than 80,000 distinct CDR3 sequences, with around 11% occurring only once. This sample is drawn from a study of early T cells in non-severe SARS-CoV-2 infection. Germline CDR1 KGHDR, CDR2 SFDVKD. With V trimmed by 3 bases and J by 5 bases, 0 bases remained unmatched. The CDR3 covers 14 residues. The V call is TRBV24-1, the J call TRBJ2-3, with TRBD2 matching 11 bases. The TCR comes from an adult who was a healthcare worker with PCR-confirmed SARS-CoV-2 infection or an uninfected control (not recorded which). The material was whole blood, obtained at baseline. The CDR3 bases are TGTGCCACCAGTGATACTAGCGGGGGAGATACGCAGTATTTT. Amino acids: CATSDTSGGDTQYF.